A selection of T cell receptor beta chains follows, all from one sample in a study of identical twins. TCRdb ran MiXCR on the 5' RACE reads and lists one entry per CDR3 protein. The repertoire includes about 720,000 distinct CDR3 sequences, around a sixth of them detected once, and around 14% sits in the top ten. The sample also formed part of further work on T cells expressing NK-cell markers.

The sample taken for sequencing was PBMCs. The receptors here all came from a woman in her late teens or twenties in good health. CDR3s include the opening cysteine and the closing phenylalanine or tryptophan. The D gene is left open where the match is weak. Clone size is not always given. Where it is, it says once, few, many or a class for expanded clones.

v_call: TRBV6-5; clone_size: .; d_call: TRBD2; j_call: TRBJ2-1; cdr3_aa: CASSYSEAGGNEQFF; cdr3_nt: TGTGCCAGCAGTTACTCGGAAGCGGGGGGGAATGAGCAGTTCTTC
v_call: TRBV5-1; clone_size: .; d_call: .; j_call: TRBJ2-5; cdr3_aa: CASSDYMEGTQYF; cdr3_nt: TGCGCCAGCAGCGATTACATGGAGGGGACCCAGTACTTC
v_call: TRBV6-1; clone_size: few; d_call: TRBD2; j_call: TRBJ2-3; cdr3_aa: CASRLGGRDTQYF; cdr3_nt: TGTGCCAGCAGATTGGGCGGGAGGGATACGCAGTATTTT
v_call: TRBV12-3/TRBV12-4; clone_size: few; d_call: .; j_call: TRBJ1-1; cdr3_aa: CASSFRGRGEAFF; cdr3_nt: TGTGCCAGCAGTTTTCGGGGGCGCGGTGAAGCTTTCTTT
v_call: TRBV5-1; clone_size: few; d_call: TRBD1; j_call: TRBJ1-2; cdr3_aa: CASSFRRQGDGYTF; cdr3_nt: TGCGCCAGCAGCTTCCGTCGACAGGGAGATGGCTACACCTTC
v_call: TRBV21-1; clone_size: .; d_call: .; j_call: TRBJ2-5; cdr3_aa: CASSILIGGRGPIQETQYF; cdr3_nt: TGTGCCAGCAGCATATTGATTGGTGGCCGGGGGCCAATCCAAGAGACCCAGTACTTC
v_call: TRBV27; clone_size: .; d_call: .; j_call: TRBJ2-3; cdr3_aa: CASSFPGVDTQYF; cdr3_nt: TGTGCCAGCAGTTTTCCAGGGGTCGATACGCAGTATTTT
v_call: TRBV6-2/TRBV6-3; clone_size: .; d_call: .; j_call: TRBJ2-7; cdr3_aa: CAVKRGLSSYEQYF; cdr3_nt: TGTGCCGTCAAACGGGGTTTAAGCTCCTACGAGCAGTACTTC
v_call: TRBV20-1; clone_size: few; d_call: .; j_call: TRBJ1-6; cdr3_aa: CSARTALAARNSPLHF; cdr3_nt: TGCAGTGCTAGGACCGCCCTCGCAGCCCGTAATTCACCCCTCCACTTT
v_call: TRBV7-8; clone_size: .; d_call: .; j_call: TRBJ1-2; cdr3_aa: CASSSRARGGLYGYTF; cdr3_nt: TGTGCCAGCAGCTCCAGGGCCCGAGGGGGACTTTATGGCTACACCTTC
v_call: TRBV18; clone_size: few; d_call: .; j_call: TRBJ2-6; cdr3_aa: CASSPTGKLAGANVLTF; cdr3_nt: TGTGCCAGCTCACCTACTGGGAAATTAGCTGGGGCCAACGTCCTGACTTTC
v_call: TRBV20-1; clone_size: many; d_call: .; j_call: TRBJ2-5; cdr3_aa: CSASRTQETQYF; cdr3_nt: TGCAGTGCCTCGCGGACGCAAGAGACCCAGTACTTC
v_call: TRBV6-1; clone_size: few; d_call: .; j_call: TRBJ2-6; cdr3_aa: CATRTPSGANVLTF; cdr3_nt: TGTGCCACCCGAACACCTTCTGGGGCCAACGTCCTGACTTTC
v_call: TRBV6-2/TRBV6-3; clone_size: few; d_call: TRBD2; j_call: TRBJ2-7; cdr3_aa: CASSRGLAGYEQYF; cdr3_nt: TGTGCCAGCAGTAGGGGACTAGCGGGATACGAGCAGTACTTC
v_call: TRBV12-3/TRBV12-4; clone_size: many; d_call: TRBD1; j_call: TRBJ2-2; cdr3_aa: CASSSLPGQGGTGELFF; cdr3_nt: TGTGCCAGCAGTTCTCTCCCGGGACAGGGGGGCACCGGGGAGCTGTTTTTT
v_call: TRBV2; clone_size: .; d_call: .; j_call: TRBJ1-1; cdr3_aa: CASSLPGQAFF; cdr3_nt: TGTGCCAGCAGTCTACCAGGGCAAGCTTTCTTT
v_call: TRBV12-3/TRBV12-4; clone_size: .; d_call: TRBD2; j_call: TRBJ2-6; cdr3_aa: CASSWEGSSGANVLTF; cdr3_nt: TGTGCCAGCTCTTGGGAGGGGAGCTCTGGGGCCAACGTCCTGACTTTC
v_call: TRBV29-1; clone_size: few; d_call: .; j_call: TRBJ1-1; cdr3_aa: CSVTTGTEAFF; cdr3_nt: TGCAGCGTGACGACGGGGACTGAAGCTTTCTTT
v_call: TRBV4-3; clone_size: .; d_call: TRBD1; j_call: TRBJ1-4; cdr3_aa: CASSQGESGQGNEKLFF; cdr3_nt: TGCGCCAGCAGCCAAGGGGAGAGTGGACAGGGGAATGAAAAACTGTTTTTT
v_call: TRBV9; clone_size: few; d_call: .; j_call: TRBJ2-1; cdr3_aa: CASSVGNSGSSDEQFF; cdr3_nt: TGTGCCAGCAGCGTTGGGAATTCGGGCTCCAGCGATGAGCAGTTCTTC
v_call: TRBV12-3/TRBV12-4; clone_size: few; d_call: .; j_call: TRBJ1-1; cdr3_aa: CASSPPGGRTEAFF; cdr3_nt: TGTGCCAGCAGCCCCCCGGGGGGCCGCACTGAAGCTTTCTTT
v_call: TRBV20-1; clone_size: .; d_call: TRBD1; j_call: TRBJ1-4; cdr3_aa: CSAPAQGTGGYSGEKLFF; cdr3_nt: TGCAGTGCTCCCGCTCAGGGGACAGGGGGCTACTCGGGGGAAAAACTGTTTTTT
v_call: TRBV5-1; clone_size: .; d_call: .; j_call: TRBJ1-5; cdr3_aa: CVIGENQPQHF; cdr3_nt: TGCGTCATAGGTGAGAATCAGCCCCAGCATTTT
v_call: TRBV7-9; clone_size: many; d_call: .; j_call: TRBJ1-1; cdr3_aa: CASSLRQNTEAFF; cdr3_nt: TGTGCCAGCAGTTTACGACAGAACACTGAAGCTTTCTTT
v_call: TRBV11-2; clone_size: .; d_call: .; j_call: TRBJ2-7; cdr3_aa: CASSLVAGLSGYEQYF; cdr3_nt: TGTGCCAGCAGCTTAGTAGCCGGGTTAAGTGGGTACGAGCAGTACTTC